This T cell receptor beta chain was identified during a study of blood T cell repertoires in COVID-19. Profiling relied on immunoSEQ multiplex PCR, and the TCRdb table lists in-frame clones only, not all of them. The table has 100,000 to 130,000 clones, about nine tenths seen once. The J segment lost 3 bases and the V segment lost 5 bases, leaving 10 bases of the junction unmatched. The germline gives CDR1 SGHAT, CDR2 FQNNGV. The CDR3 is 18 amino acids. The sequence was obtained from a human donor in a cohort sampled during active COVID-19. V and J are TRBV11-2 and TRBJ2-1; 13 bases match TRBD2. The sequenced material came from peripheral blood. CDR3 coding DNA: TGTGCCAGCAGCAGTTTCGGGACTAGCGGGATGATCTACAATGAGCAGTTCTTC. Translated, it gives CASSSFGTSGMIYNEQFF.